One and the same sample provided the 32 T cell receptor beta chains below, sequenced in a study of T cells in localized non-small cell lung cancer. The data were produced by immunoSEQ multiplex PCR, yet TCRdb's version contains in-frame clones alone and is incomplete. Here the sample spans 23,000 or so clones, roughly nine tenths being singletons. The specimen comprised peripheral blood, sampled before any cancer treatment. Receptors originate from a male donor older than 55 with stage I squamous cell lung carcinoma.

The chain employs TRBV9 and TRBJ1-2, with D maybe TRBD1 (5 bases). CDR3 length equals 14 residues. Trimming left V 2 bases short and J 3 bases short, with 11 bases between. CDR1 SGDLS and CDR2 YYNGEE come from the germline V gene. The CDR3 here is CASSVGGGDYGYTF. Written as DNA, the CDR3 is TGTGCCAGCAGCGTGGGGGGAGGGGACTATGGCTACACCTTC.

The chain carries TRBV6-6 and TRBJ2-7, with D uncertain. Trimming removed 5 bases from V and 6 bases from J, with 8 bases in between. Germline V gene sequence: CDR1 MNHNY, CDR2 SVGAGI (reference sequence). This CDR3 contains 11 residues. CDR3 region: CASSQYPEQYF. CDR3 DNA sequence: TGTGCCAGCAGTCAATATCCCGAGCAGTACTTC.

The CDR3 loop is CASSIRPVEADTQYF. The CDR3, as DNA: TGTGCCAGTAGTATCCGCCCTGTGGAGGCAGATACGCAGTATTTT. The chain combines TRBV19 with TRBJ2-3, with a tentative D call TRBD2 (5 bases). The CDR3 covers 15 residues. Trimming removed 3 bases at V and 4 bases at J, with 14 bases between. Germline values: CDR1 LNHDA, CDR2 SQIVND (reference sequence).

This clone was observed a single time. The chain joins TRBV23-1 to TRBJ2-7, with D perhaps being TRBD1 or TRBD2 (5 bases each). TRBV23-1 is known as an ORF, though its function is uncertain. The CDR3 has 17 residues. Trimming left V 0 bases short and J 0 bases short, with 15 bases between. The CDR3 here is CASSQSTRTGPSYEQYF. The DNA of the CDR3 is TGCGCCAGCAGTCAATCAACGCGGACGGGACCCTCCTACGAGCAGTACTTC.

CDR3 nucleotides: TGTGCCTGCCAGAAACAGACAACTAATGAAAAACTGTTTTTT. Residues: CACQKQTTNEKLFF. J is TRBJ1-4 and V is TRBV30; D uncertain. Germline-derived CDR1 and CDR2 are GTSNPN and SVGIG (reference sequence). V gave up 6 bases and J gave up 0 bases, with 11 bases separating them. The CDR3 spans 14 residues. The complete variable domain, with remaining parts taken from reference TRBV30 and TRBJ1-4, reads SQTIHQWPATLVQPVGSPLSLECTVEGTSNPNLYWYRQAAGRGLQLLFYSVGIGQISSEVPQNLSASRPQDRQFILSSKKLLLSDSGFYLCACQKQTTNEKLFFGSGTQLSVL.

This chain links TRBV11-2 with TRBJ2-7; TRBD2 might be the D (5 bases). The ends were cut back, 2 bases at V and 3 bases at J, with 8 bases in the middle. The CDR3 has 13 amino acids. Germline CDR1 reads SGHAT; CDR2 reads FQNNGV. DNA for the CDR3: TGTGCCAGCAGCTTATCGAGCGGCTACGAGCAGTACTTC. This translates into CASSLSSGYEQYF.

The DNA for the CDR3 is TGTGCCAGCAGCTTAGGGGGCACAGATACGCAGTATTTT. Translating gives CASSLGGTDTQYF. This sequence joins TRBV7-2 and TRBJ2-3; D is uncertain. In germline, CDR1 is SGHTA, CDR2 FQGNSA. V lost 1 base to trimming and J lost 1 base, with 3 bases between them. The CDR3 loop spans 13 amino acids.

This chain joins TRBV6-1 and TRBJ2-1, with 8 bases fitting TRBD2. The germline CDR1 and CDR2 sequences are MNHNS and SASEGT. After removal of 6 bases from V and 1 base from J, the junction contained 5 bases not matched to a gene. There are 15 residues in the CDR3. CDR3 nucleotides: TGTGCCAGCAGCCCTAAGCGGGAGTCCTACAATGAGCAGTTCTTC. It yields the protein CASSPKRESYNEQFF.

V and J are TRBV5-6 and TRBJ2-7; possibly TRBD1 for D (7 bases). This CDR3 region has 18 residues. The germline V and J ends were trimmed by 3 bases and 0 bases, with 22 bases remaining between them. The germline V gene has CDR1 SGHDT and CDR2 YYEEEE. CDR3 bases: TGTGCCAGCAGCTCCCCGACAGGGACTCTTAAGAGCTCCTACGAGCAGTACTTC. Residues: CASSSPTGTLKSSYEQYF.

This clone appeared a single time. This chain joins TRBV7-2 and TRBJ2-1; 9 nucleotides match TRBD2. The germline V gene has CDR1 SGHTA and CDR2 FQGNSA. The CDR3 has 18 residues. The junction had 11 bases not matched to a gene; V was cut back by 1 base and J by 4 bases. DNA of the CDR3: TGTGCCAGCAGCTTAGGGTCCGGCGGGGGGGCACGTTACAATGAGCAGTTCTTC. It yields the protein CASSLGSGGGARYNEQFF.

The J gene is TRBJ2-2, the V gene TRBV7-6, with unresolved D. In germline, CDR1 is SGHVS, CDR2 FNYEAQ. CDR3 length: 15 amino acids. The V gene lost 1 base and the J gene lost 0 bases, with 6 bases spanning the gap. CDR3 protein: CASSLDSANTGELFF. The CDR3 bases are TGTGCCAGCAGCTTAGACTCCGCGAACACCGGGGAGCTGTTTTTT.

This chain uses TRBV11-2 with TRBJ1-6, with 7 bases aligning to TRBD1. This CDR3 is 16 amino acids long. Germline CDR1 reads SGHAT; CDR2 reads FQNNGV. J gave up 5 bases and V 8 bases, and 12 bases lay outside the gene matches. CDR3 region: CASSSLKGANNSPLHF. The CDR3 nucleotides are TGTGCCAGCTCTAGCTTGAAGGGGGCCAATAATTCACCCCTCCACTTT.

This clone occurred once. The chain's CDR3 is CASSRSSNEQFF. The CDR3 coding sequence is TGTGCCAGCAGTCGTTCGAGTAATGAGCAGTTCTTC. V gene TRBV2 combines with J gene TRBJ2-1; no definite D call. V was cut by 5 bases and J by 7 bases, with 9 bases left in between. The CDR3 length is 12 residues. CDR1 is SNHLY, CDR2 FYNNEI, per germline.

There are a few counts of this clone. This chain uses TRBV13 with TRBJ2-2; perhaps D is TRBD1 or TRBD2 (5 bases each). Trimming removed 5 bases from V and 5 bases from J, with 15 bases in between. CDR3 length: 15 amino acids. The germline V gene has CDR1 PRHDT and CDR2 FYEKMQ (reference sequence). CDR3 nucleotides: TGTGCCAGCAGCCTACCCGGGACGGAGACCGGGGAGCTGTTTTTT. This encodes CASSLPGTETGELFF.

This clone has only one observation. J is TRBJ1-1 and V is TRBV2, with D perhaps matching TRBD1 (5 bases). V was shortened by 2 bases and J by 5 bases, with 12 bases between the two germline ends. The V gene's germline CDR1 is SNHLY and CDR2 FYNNEI. CDR3 length: 14 amino acids. The CDR3 loop reads CASSEMLGVTEAFF. In nucleotides, the CDR3 is TGTGCCAGCAGTGAAATGCTGGGGGTGACTGAAGCTTTCTTT.

This clone came up a few times. The CDR3 reads CASSLTGGGTDTQYF. CDR3 coding DNA: TGTGCCAGCAGCCTCACCGGGGGGGGAACAGATACGCAGTATTTT. The rearrangement uses TRBV11-2 and TRBJ2-3, with 8 bases fitting TRBD2. There are 15 residues in the CDR3. Germline V gene data show CDR1 as SGHAT and CDR2 as FQNNGV. The junction had 7 bases not matched to a gene; V was cut back by 5 bases and J by 3 bases.

This chain uses TRBV4-1 with TRBJ1-2, with D possibly matching TRBD1 (6 bases). Trimming shortened V by 4 bases and J by 8 bases, and 17 bases separated the two germline ends. CDR3 length: 14 amino acids. CDR1 is MGHRA and CDR2 is YSYEKL in the germline V gene. CDR3 in DNA: TGCGCCAGCAGCCCACAAGGGACACCCGAGGGCTACACCTTC. It translates to CASSPQGTPEGYTF.

This rearrangement joins TRBV11-1 to TRBJ1-6; D is unresolved. V lost 2 bases and J lost 7, with 9 bases in between. Germline CDR1 SGHAT, CDR2 FQDESV (reference sequence). This CDR3 region has 14 residues. The CDR3 is CASSLRSGNSPLHF. As DNA, the CDR3 is TGTGCCAGCAGCTTACGGTCGGGAAATTCACCCCTCCACTTT. The variable domain in full, completed from reference TRBV11-1 and TRBJ1-6, reads EAEVAQSPRYKITEKSQAVAFWCDPISGHATLYWYRQILGQGPELLVQFQDESVVDDSQLPKDRFSAERLKGVDSTLKIQPAELGDSAMYLCASSLRSGNSPLHFGNGTRLTVT.

A single count supports this clone. The rearrangement uses TRBV6-1 and TRBJ2-3, with unresolved D. Germline loops: CDR1 MNHNS, CDR2 SASEGT. Trimming took off 6 bases at V and 1 base at J, with 8 bases between the two ends. The CDR3 consists of 13 residues. The CDR3 coding sequence is TGTGCCAGCAGAGGAACAGGCACAGATACGCAGTATTTT. This encodes CASRGTGTDTQYF.

The chain is built from TRBV5-6 and TRBJ1-2, with D uncertain. Germline values: CDR1 SGHDT, CDR2 YYEEEE. The CDR3 extends over 12 amino acids. V was cut by 0 bases and J by 6 bases, with 6 bases left in between. As DNA, the CDR3 is TGTGCCAGCAGCTTGGAGGAGCATGGCTACACCTTC. This translates into CASSLEEHGYTF.

V and J are TRBV6-6 and TRBJ1-1; weak D call: TRBD1 (6 bases). V dropped 0 bases and J dropped 3 bases, with 11 bases sitting between them. This CDR3 has 15 amino acids. CDR1 and CDR2 from the germline V gene are MNHNY and SVGAGI (reference sequence). The DNA for the CDR3 is TGTGCCAGCAGTTACTCGAGGACAGCCCACACTGAAGCTTTCTTT. Amino acid sequence: CASSYSRTAHTEAFF.

The chain couples TRBV5-1 to TRBJ2-1; tentative D call: TRBD2 (6 bases). The V gene's germline CDR1 is SGHRS and CDR2 YFSETQ. Trimming took off 0 bases at V and 9 bases at J, with 19 bases between the two ends. This CDR3 is built from 16 residues. For the CDR3, the DNA is TGCGCCAGCAGCTTGGGGAATGGGGCGGGAAAGGGTGAGCAGTTCTTC. It specifies CASSLGNGAGKGEQFF.

This clone was seen once. The chain recombines TRBV7-2 with TRBJ2-3; D ambiguous. Germline CDR1 SGHTA, CDR2 FQGNSA. The V and J ends lost 1 base and 9 bases respectively, with 5 bases between them. This CDR3 comprises 11 residues. The CDR3 coding sequence is TGTGCCAGCAGCTTAGGGCGAACGCAGTATTTT. Protein product: CASSLGRTQYF.

The chain joins TRBV11-3 to TRBJ2-5, with 9 bases fitting TRBD2. V lost 5 bases to trimming and J lost 2 bases; unmatched junction nucleotides: 9. The germline gives CDR1 SGHNT, CDR2 YENEEA. The CDR3 contains 16 residues. The CDR3 is CASSRAGGRIQETQYF. CDR3 coding DNA: TGTGCCAGCAGCCGGGCGGGAGGGCGGATTCAAGAGACCCAGTACTTC.

V gene TRBV27 combines with J gene TRBJ1-1; 9 bases agree with TRBD1. Germline V lookup: CDR1 MNHEY, CDR2 SMNVEV (reference sequence). This CDR3 region has 14 residues. The V segment lost 5 bases and the J segment 5 bases; nucleotides outside the gene matches: 6. In DNA form, the CDR3 reads TGTGCCAGCAGTCTCCGGGACAGGGCGACTGAAGCTTTCTTT. This codes for CASSLRDRATEAFF.

The genes are TRBV4-1 and TRBJ2-7; weak D call: TRBD1 (5 bases). Germline V lookup: CDR1 MGHRA, CDR2 YSYEKL. This CDR3 spans 16 amino acids. V dropped 2 bases and J dropped 0 bases, with 14 bases sitting between them. The CDR3 DNA reads as TGCGCCAGCAGCCAATCTACAGGCTACAGCTCCTACGAGCAGTACTTC. Translation gives CASSQSTGYSSYEQYF.

The gene calls are TRBV7-2 and TRBJ2-5; TRBD2 matches 7 bases. The germline CDR1 and CDR2 sequences are SGHTA and FQGNSA. J gave up 7 bases and V 1 base, and 0 bases lay outside the gene matches. The CDR3 extends over 12 amino acids. The CDR3 region is CASSLERGTQYF. In DNA form, the CDR3 reads TGTGCCAGCAGCTTAGAGCGGGGGACCCAGTACTTC.

The V and J genes are TRBV6-6 and TRBJ1-2; a possible D gene is TRBD1 (5 bases). The CDR3 consists of 13 residues. Trimming took off 5 bases at V and 7 bases at J, with 14 bases between the two ends. CDR1 MNHNY and CDR2 SVGAGI come from the germline V gene (reference sequence). For the CDR3, the DNA is TGTGCCAGCAGTCGTAAGACAGCCGGTGGCTACACCTTC. It is translated as CASSRKTAGGYTF.

J is TRBJ2-1 and V is TRBV18, with 11 bases lining up with TRBD2. Trimming cost V 3 bases and J 9 bases; bases outside gene matches: 7. Germline assignment: CDR1 KGHSH and CDR2 LQKENI. CDR3 length: 15 amino acids. CDR3 region: CASSPNSGRVVEQFF. The CDR3 nucleotides read TGTGCCAGCTCACCCAATAGCGGGAGGGTCGTTGAGCAGTTCTTC. Filled out from reference TRBV18 and TRBJ2-1, the complete variable domain reads NAGVMQNPRHLVRRRGQEARLRCSPMKGHSHVYWYRQLPEEGLKFMVYLQKENIIDESGMPKERFSAEFPKEGPSILRIQQVVRGDSAAYFCASSPNSGRVVEQFFGPGTRLTVL.

This sequence joins TRBV5-4 and TRBJ2-5; D tentatively fits TRBD1 or TRBD2 (5 bases each). CDR1 is SGHNT and CDR2 is YYREEE in the germline V gene (reference sequence). Trimming shortened V by 0 bases and J by 5 bases, and 8 bases separated the two germline ends. The CDR3 is made up of 13 amino acids. The CDR3 loop reads CASSLGGIETQYF. The DNA of the CDR3 is TGTGCCAGCAGCTTGGGGGGGATCGAGACCCAGTACTTC.

This clone occurred once. The genes are TRBV30 and TRBJ1-1, with TRBD1 identical over 9 bases. J lost 0 bases, V lost 2 bases, and 10 bases had no gene match. The CDR3 totals 17 residues. CDR1 is GTSNPN and CDR2 is SVGIG in the germline V gene (reference sequence). CDR3 in DNA: TGTGCCTGGAGTTTCCGGGACAGGGAGATTATGAACACTGAAGCTTTCTTT. Protein product: CAWSFRDREIMNTEAFF.

This clone was seen a few times. The chain recombines TRBV14 with TRBJ1-6; D remains ambiguous. The V end was cut by 5 bases, the J end by 1 base, with 12 bases between. CDR3 size: 16 residues. Per the germline V gene, CDR1 is SGHDN and CDR2 is FVKESK. The CDR3 DNA sequence: TGTGCCAGCAGCGTTTCTTCGAGATCCTATAATTCACCCCTCCACTTT. This codes for CASSVSSRSYNSPLHF.